Below are 32 T cell receptor beta chains sequenced from a single sample in a study of spatial heterogeneity in lung cancer. TCRdb re-derived calls from the 5' RACE reads in MiXCR, one entry per CDR3 protein. The sample has about 11,000 distinct CDR3 sequences, 7.9% seen once; the top ten hold roughly 22%. Documented time point: sample taken at primary tumor resection. No antigen is known for these receptors. Study outcomes and limitations: Counts of expanded alpha and beta TCRs within tumors tracked the tumor nonsynonymous mutation count.

The sequences come from lung tumor tissue, collected at surgery. The receptors shown here come from a female donor with early-stage non-small cell lung cancer.

The table lists this clonotype with many counts. This beta chain lies outside the target of a library built for alpha chains; its clone size means little. The chain has TRBV28 and TRBJ2-1; D may be TRBD2 (7 bases). The ends were cut back, 2 bases at V and 4 bases at J, with 15 bases in the middle. CDR1 and CDR2 from the germline V gene are MDHEN and SYDVKM. CDR3 length: 16 residues. CDR3 bases: TGTGCCAGCAGTTTAATTGGGGGGGCTGTTTACAATGAGCAGTTCTTC. It specifies CASSLIGGAVYNEQFF.

Ten or more counts support this clonotype. With the library built for alpha chains, this beta chain is off target and its frequency is not meaningful. V gene TRBV5-1 combines with J gene TRBJ2-3, with TRBD2 identical over 10 bases. Trimming took 0 bases from V and 7 from J; bases not matched to a gene: 5. The CDR3 length is 15 residues. The germline V gene has CDR1 SGHRS and CDR2 YFSETQ. CDR3 in amino acids: CASSLDGSGGYTQYF. The CDR3, as DNA: TGCGCCAGCAGCTTGGATGGTAGCGGGGGGTATACGCAGTATTTT.

This clonotype was found many times. For a library built for alpha chains, this beta chain is a stray read; little rests on its size. V usage is TRBV2 and J usage is TRBJ2-2, with no clear D. CDR3 length equals 14 residues. V was cut by 3 bases and J by 0 bases, with 5 bases left in between. Germline-derived CDR1 and CDR2 are SNHLY and FYNNEI. The CDR3 bases are TGTGCCAGCAGTGAGAACCCGAACACCGGGGAGCTGTTTTTT. Translating gives CASSENPNTGELFF.

This clonotype was counted many times. This beta chain was picked up by a library intended for alpha chains and is off target, so its count carries little meaning. The chain uses TRBV7-9 and TRBJ2-3; the D gene is possibly TRBD2 (6 bases). V lost 3 bases, J lost 3 bases, and 13 bases lay in between. Germline-derived CDR1 and CDR2 are SEHNR and FQNEAQ (reference sequence). The CDR3 extends over 15 amino acids. The CDR3 protein is CASSLEGSRTDTQYF. CDR3 sequence (DNA): TGTGCCAGCAGCTTGGAGGGATCTAGAACAGATACGCAGTATTTT.

This clonotype was recorded many times. A library made for alpha chains picked up this beta chain off target, so its size means little. The genes are TRBV3-1 and TRBJ1-1; D gene unclear. CDR1 LGHDT and CDR2 YNNKEL come from the germline V gene (reference sequence). V shed 8 bases and J shed 1 base, with 5 bases lying between them. The CDR3 loop spans 11 amino acids. The CDR3 bases are TGTGCCAGCGTCAGGAACACTGAAGCTTTCTTT. Amino acids: CASVRNTEAFF.

This clonotype was counted many times. This beta chain represents an off-target read in a library built for alpha chains; its size is of limited meaning. The chain links TRBV5-1 to TRBJ2-5, with 7 nucleotides matching TRBD1. Germline CDR1 reads SGHRS; CDR2 reads YFSETQ. Trimming cost V 0 bases and J 2 bases; bases outside gene matches: 4. The CDR3 sequence is 15 residues long. The CDR3 loop is CASSLVGTVQETQYF. The DNA for the CDR3 is TGCGCCAGCAGCTTGGTTGGGACAGTACAAGAGACCCAGTACTTC. Full variable domain (outside the CDR3, taken from reference TRBV5-1 and TRBJ2-5): KAGVTQTPRYLIKTRGQQVTLSCSPISGHRSVSWYQQTPGQGLQFLFEYFSETQRNKGNFPGRFSGRQFSNSRSEMNVSTLELGDSALYLCASSLVGTVQETQYFGPGTRLLVL.

This clonotype was counted at least ten times. This beta chain represents an off-target read in a library built for alpha chains; its size is of limited meaning. The chain is built from TRBV29-1 and TRBJ1-2; unclear D gene. Germline loops: CDR1 SQVTM, CDR2 ANQGSEA. V was clipped by 2 bases and J by 7 bases, with 14 bases between them. This CDR3 is built from 13 residues. The CDR3 sequence is CSVEPSSRGGYTF. Here the CDR3 DNA reads TGCAGCGTTGAACCCAGCAGCCGTGGTGGCTACACCTTC.

This clonotype was seen ten or more times. This beta chain is off target for a library built for alpha chains, so its abundance means little. The chain employs TRBV6-5 and TRBJ2-5, with 14 bases lining up with TRBD2. The germline V gene has CDR1 MNHEY and CDR2 SVGAGI. This CDR3 has 16 amino acids. With 7 bases clipped from V and 8 bases from J, the junction kept 12 bases outside the gene matches. The CDR3: CASTLGTSGGVGTQYF. DNA of the CDR3: TGTGCCAGCACCCTAGGGACTAGCGGGGGCGTCGGAACCCAGTACTTC.

Turning to this clonotype: With the library built for alpha chains, this beta chain is off target and its frequency is not meaningful. J is TRBJ2-7 and V is TRBV20-1, with TRBD2 matching over 8 bases. V lost 2 bases, J lost 0 bases, and 6 bases stayed unmatched. Germline CDR1 DFQATT, CDR2 SNEGSKA (reference sequence). CDR3 length equals 15 residues. CDR3 residues: CSARLAGHSSYEQYF. The CDR3, as DNA: TGCAGTGCTAGACTAGCGGGCCACAGCTCCTACGAGCAGTACTTC.

This clonotype has a count of ten or more. This beta chain is an off-target read within a library intended for alpha chains, so its frequency means little. V and J are TRBV5-5 and TRBJ1-2; TRBD1 might be the D (5 bases). V gave up 4 bases and J gave up 6 bases, with 16 bases separating them. The CDR3 sequence is 14 residues long. Germline CDR1 SGHKS, CDR2 YYEKEE (reference sequence). The chain's CDR3 is CASSATGTRDGYTF. The CDR3 bases are TGTGCCAGCAGCGCAACCGGGACGCGGGATGGCTACACCTTC.

This clonotype is medium-sized. This beta chain represents an off-target read in a library built for alpha chains; its size is of limited meaning. The genes are TRBV2 and TRBJ2-2, with D unclear. The germline V and J ends were trimmed by 7 bases and 5 bases, with 11 bases remaining between them. Germline V gene lookup returns CDR1 SNHLY and CDR2 FYNNEI. The CDR3 is 13 residues long. The CDR3 spells CASKSTSTGELFF. In nucleotides, the CDR3 is TGTGCCAGCAAATCGACAAGTACCGGGGAGCTGTTTTTT.

There are a few counts of this clonotype. Within a library made for alpha chains, this beta chain is off target, and its count is uninformative. The rearrangement links TRBV7-2 to TRBJ2-5; 7 positions match TRBD1. V lost 6 bases, J lost 0 bases, and 10 bases stayed unmatched. Per germline, CDR1 SGHTA and CDR2 FQGNSA. The CDR3 is made up of 16 amino acids. In DNA, the CDR3 is TGTGCCAGCAGTCGCCGACAGGGTTCGTACCAAGAGACCCAGTACTTC. Residues: CASSRRQGSYQETQYF.

In its sample, this clonotype was seen many times. Little can be read into the size of this beta chain, an off-target read in a library designed for alpha chains. The chain combines TRBV5-1 with TRBJ2-5, with 8 bases identical to TRBD2. This CDR3 spans 13 amino acids. Germline V gene sequence: CDR1 SGHRS, CDR2 YFSETQ. Trimming at V came to 9 bases and at J to 5 bases, leaving 9 bases not matched to a gene. CDR3 residues: CATRRGVEETQYF. CDR3 coding DNA: TGCGCCACCCGGCGGGGGGTCGAGGAGACCCAGTACTTC.

The sample holds many counts of this clonotype. This beta chain came through as a stray read in a library set up for alpha chains, and its size says little. The rearrangement uses TRBV7-3 and TRBJ2-5; 10 bases match TRBD2. The CDR3 runs 16 residues. V trimming: 1 base; J trimming: 4 bases; junction bases outside the gene matches: 6. Germline CDR1 reads SGHTA; CDR2 reads FQGTGA. CDR3 sequence reads: CASSLRLAGVSETQYF. CDR3 coding DNA: TGTGCCAGCAGCTTAAGGCTAGCGGGGGTCTCAGAGACCCAGTACTTC.

This clonotype was picked up many times. This beta chain turned up in a library designed for alpha chains; as an off-target read, its abundance says little. The chain has TRBV7-2 and TRBJ2-5; TRBD1 is a possible D gene (6 bases). The CDR3 totals 12 residues. Germline CDR1 reads SGHTA; CDR2 reads FQGNSA. With 5 bases removed from V and 5 bases from J, the gap between germline ends came to 9 bases. CDR3 amino acids: CASSRTAETQYF. The CDR3 DNA follows: TGTGCCAGCAGCCGGACAGCTGAGACCCAGTACTTC.

As for this clonotype: For a library built for alpha chains, this beta chain is a stray read; little rests on its size. The CDR3 is CASGGGGVETQYF. The CDR3 DNA follows: TGTGCCAGCGGAGGCGGGGGGGTAGAGACCCAGTACTTC. The chain has TRBV2 and TRBJ2-5, with 9 bases matching TRBD2. This CDR3 contains 13 residues. Germline assignment: CDR1 SNHLY and CDR2 FYNNEI. The V gene end was trimmed by 8 bases and the J gene end by 4 bases; junction bases not matched to a gene: 5. The full variable domain, its missing parts supplied by reference TRBV2 and TRBJ2-5, is EPEVTQTPSHQVTQMGQEVILRCVPISNHLYFYWYRQILGQKVEFLVSFYNNEISEKSEIFDDQFSVERPDGSNFTLKIRSTKLEDSAMYFCASGGGGVETQYFGPGTRLLVL.

This clonotype has at least ten counts. Found in a library prepared for alpha chains, this beta chain is an off-target read, and its abundance has little meaning. The chain is built from TRBV5-1 and TRBJ2-3; D is possibly TRBD1 (6 bases). Trimming took 0 bases from V and 0 from J, leaving 11 bases between them. Per the germline V gene, CDR1 is SGHRS and CDR2 is YFSETQ. The CDR3 contains 16 residues. CDR3 residues: CASSLVGRGSTDTQYF. The CDR3 DNA reads TGCGCCAGCAGCTTGGTTGGCAGGGGTAGCACAGATACGCAGTATTTT.

This clonotype was seen at least ten times. Being off target in a library aimed at alpha chains, this beta chain has a size of little meaning. The chain has TRBV7-9 and TRBJ1-1; 7 bases match TRBD1. Looked up from germline, CDR1 is SEHNR and CDR2 is FQNEAQ (reference sequence). The CDR3 contains 14 residues. V shed 2 bases and J 5 bases; nucleotides not matched to a gene: 5. CDR3 protein: CASSLFGQETEAFF. DNA for the CDR3: TGTGCCAGCAGCTTATTTGGACAGGAGACTGAAGCTTTCTTT.

Within the sample, this clonotype is medium-sized. Since it is a stray read in a library aimed at alpha chains, this beta chain has a size that is not meaningful. V and J are TRBV5-1 and TRBJ2-3; D gene ambiguous. The CDR3 extends over 11 amino acids. The germline CDR1 and CDR2 sequences are SGHRS and YFSETQ. Trimming shortened V by 0 bases and J by 7 bases, and 3 bases separated the two germline ends. The CDR3: CASSLGYTQYF. For the CDR3, the DNA is TGCGCCAGCAGCTTGGGATATACGCAGTATTTT.

Turning to this clonotype: This beta chain slipped into a library made for alpha chains as a stray read, so its size is not meaningful. This chain links TRBV7-9 with TRBJ1-1; D gene ambiguous. Trimming left V 2 bases short and J 1 base short, with 5 bases between. This CDR3 contains 13 residues. Germline CDR1 and CDR2: SEHNR and FQNEAQ (reference sequence). The CDR3 DNA reads as TGTGCCAGCAGCTTACCCCCGAACACTGAAGCTTTCTTT. Protein sequence: CASSLPPNTEAFF.

This clonotype was seen many times. Little can be read into the size of this beta chain, an off-target read in a library designed for alpha chains. The chain carries TRBV4-2 and TRBJ2-2, with 8 bases matching TRBD2. Germline V gene sequence: CDR1 LGHNA, CDR2 YNFKEQ. This CDR3 region has 16 residues. Unmatched junction bases numbered 5, after V lost 4 bases and J lost 1 base. This CDR3 is CASSREGLGNTGELFF. DNA for the CDR3: TGTGCCAGCAGCCGGGAGGGACTAGGGAACACCGGGGAGCTGTTTTTT.

This clonotype was found many times. Since the library was made to target alpha chains, this beta chain is a stray read and its abundance is not meaningful. The rearrangement joins TRBV6-1 to TRBJ2-5, with TRBD2 matching 7 bases. The CDR3 is 14 amino acids. Looked up from germline, CDR1 is MNHNS and CDR2 is SASEGT. The trim removed 2 bases at V and 7 bases at J, leaving 7 bases unmatched. Here the CDR3 reads CASSESKAGRTQYF. The CDR3 coding sequence is TGTGCCAGCAGTGAAAGTAAAGCGGGACGGACCCAGTACTTC.

By share, this clonotype counts as medium-sized. This beta chain is an unintended read in a library built for alpha chains; its size means little. The J gene is TRBJ2-7, the V gene TRBV18; 11 bases match TRBD1. Germline V lookup: CDR1 KGHSH, CDR2 LQKENI. With 4 bases clipped from V and 4 bases from J, the junction kept 6 bases outside the gene matches. The CDR3 covers 15 residues. CDR3 DNA sequence: TGTGCCAGCTCACGGACCGGGACAGGGGGATACGAGCAGTACTTC. It yields the protein CASSRTGTGGYEQYF.

This clonotype was recorded at least ten times. Because this beta chain is a stray read in a library intended to capture alpha chains, its abundance should not be given much weight. The chain couples TRBV20-1 to TRBJ2-7; TRBD1 is a possible D gene (5 bases). CDR3 length: 14 amino acids. CDR1 is DFQATT and CDR2 is SNEGSKA in the germline V gene (reference sequence). V dropped 6 bases and J dropped 6 bases, with 21 bases sitting between them. CDR3 coding DNA: TGCAGTGCCTCAGGGTTTCCAAAACAATTCGAGCAGTACTTC. It translates to CSASGFPKQFEQYF.

Many counts were recorded for this clonotype. This beta chain turned up in a library designed for alpha chains; as an off-target read, its abundance says little. J is TRBJ2-5 and V is TRBV20-1; D possibly corresponds to TRBD2 (6 bases). This CDR3 contains 13 residues. Germline-derived CDR1 and CDR2 are DFQATT and SNEGSKA (reference sequence). Trimming left V 6 bases short and J 2 bases short, with 13 bases between. The DNA of the CDR3 is TGCAGTGCATCCGGGGGTAGACAAGAGACCCAGTACTTC. Residues: CSASGGRQETQYF.

This clonotype was seen repeatedly, ten times or more. Since the library was made to target alpha chains, this beta chain is a stray read and its abundance is not meaningful. The gene calls are TRBV3-1 and TRBJ2-7; D might be TRBD1 or TRBD2, each matching 5 bases. Trimming took 8 bases from V and 3 from J, leaving 11 bases between them. CDR1 and CDR2 (germline): LGHDT, YNNKEL (reference sequence). This CDR3 comprises 12 residues. In DNA, the CDR3 is TGTGCCAGCCGGGGCCTAAACTACGAGCAGTACTTC. Translating it yields CASRGLNYEQYF.

Note on this clonotype: The library was prepared for alpha chains; this beta chain is a stray read, so its frequency means little. The V call is TRBV2, the J call TRBJ2-2; D possibly corresponds to TRBD1 (6 bases). This CDR3 is built from 15 residues. V lost 6 bases and J lost 0, with 11 bases in between. Germline V gene sequence: CDR1 SNHLY, CDR2 FYNNEI. DNA for the CDR3: TGTGCCAGCAGCCAGGGGCGGACGAACACCGGGGAGCTGTTTTTT. Translation: CASSQGRTNTGELFF. The full variable domain, its missing parts supplied by reference TRBV2 and TRBJ2-2, is EPEVTQTPSHQVTQMGQEVILRCVPISNHLYFYWYRQILGQKVEFLVSFYNNEISEKSEIFDDQFSVERPDGSNFTLKIRSTKLEDSAMYFCASSQGRTNTGELFFGEGSRLTVL.

This clonotype was picked up many times. The library was built for alpha chains, so this beta chain is an off-target read and its size means little. The chain recombines TRBV6-5 with TRBJ1-3; unclear D gene. CDR3 length: 15 residues. Germline V gene sequence: CDR1 MNHEY, CDR2 SVGAGI. V was shortened by 0 bases and J by 4 bases, with 10 bases between the two germline ends. CDR3 sequence: CASSYSRGSGNTIYF. For the CDR3, the DNA is TGTGCCAGCAGTTACTCCCGTGGGTCGGGAAACACCATATATTTT.

This clonotype has a count of ten or more. In a library made to pick up alpha chains, this beta chain is a stray read with a size that means little. The CDR3 reads CASSLRARGLAGASGELFF. CDR3 coding DNA: TGTGCCAGCAGCTTACGGGCCCGGGGACTAGCGGGGGCGAGCGGGGAGCTGTTTTTT. The chain uses TRBV7-3 and TRBJ2-2, with 14 bases identical to TRBD2. Germline V lookup: CDR1 SGHTA, CDR2 FQGTGA. After removal of 2 bases from V and 7 bases from J, the junction contained 12 bases not matched to a gene. CDR3 size: 19 residues.

This clonotype was picked up many times. For a library built for alpha chains, this beta chain is a stray read; little rests on its size. The J gene is TRBJ1-1, the V gene TRBV20-1; 7 nucleotides match TRBD1. There are 12 residues in the CDR3. Germline V gene data show CDR1 as DFQATT and CDR2 as SNEGSKA (reference sequence). Losses at the gene ends were 3 bases for V and 10 bases for J; bases not matched to a gene: 8. The CDR3, as DNA: TGCAGTGCTAGCCCCTGGGGGGACAGAGCTTTCTTT. The encoded protein is CSASPWGDRAFF.

There are many counts of this clonotype. With the library built for alpha chains, this beta chain is off target and its frequency is not meaningful. This chain uses TRBV6-1 with TRBJ1-2, with 10 bases matching TRBD1. The CDR3 length is 14 residues. The V and J ends lost 5 bases and 7 bases, in that order; junction bases with no gene match: 7. From germline, CDR1 is MNHNS and CDR2 SASEGT. CDR3 residues: CASSFDRGPRGYTF. The CDR3 DNA reads as TGTGCCAGCAGTTTTGACAGGGGGCCGCGTGGCTACACCTTC.

In this sample, this clonotype turned up many times. This beta chain is an unintended read in a library built for alpha chains; its size means little. The J gene is TRBJ1-1, the V gene TRBV7-3; 9 nucleotides align to TRBD1. The CDR3 consists of 14 residues. The ends lost 5 bases at V and 3 bases at J; junction bases unmatched: 4. The germline V gene encodes CDR1 SGHTA and CDR2 FQGTGA. The CDR3 bases are TGTGCCAGCAGCCCGGGACAGGGACACACTGAAGCTTTCTTT. Amino acids: CASSPGQGHTEAFF.